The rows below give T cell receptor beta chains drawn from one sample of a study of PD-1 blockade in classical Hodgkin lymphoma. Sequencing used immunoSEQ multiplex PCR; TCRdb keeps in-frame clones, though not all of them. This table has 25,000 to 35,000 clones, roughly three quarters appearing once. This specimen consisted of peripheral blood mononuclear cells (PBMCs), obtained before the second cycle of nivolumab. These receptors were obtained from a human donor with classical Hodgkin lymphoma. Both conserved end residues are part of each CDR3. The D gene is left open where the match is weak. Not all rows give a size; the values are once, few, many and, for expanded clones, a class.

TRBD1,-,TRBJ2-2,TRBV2,TGTGCCAGCAGTGAACAGGGGACAGGGAACGGGGAGCTGTTTTTT,CASSEQGTGNGELFF
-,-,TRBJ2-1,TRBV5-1,TGCGCCAGCAGCTTGGCCGGGCCCTCCTACAATGAGCAGTTCTTC,CASSLAGPSYNEQFF
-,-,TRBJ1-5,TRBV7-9,TGTGCCAGCAGCTTAATTTGGGAATCCCATCAGCCCCAGCATTTT,CASSLIWESHQPQHF
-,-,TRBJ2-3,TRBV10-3,TGTGCCATCAGTGCGGGACAAGCGGATACGCAGTATTTT,CAISAGQADTQYF
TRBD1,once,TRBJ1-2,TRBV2,TGTGCCAGCAGTGCAGACAGGGGAACTAACTATGGCTACACCTTC,CASSADRGTNYGYTF
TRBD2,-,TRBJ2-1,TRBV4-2,TGTGCCAGCAGCTACGTAGCGGGAGAAAACAATGAGCAGTTCTTC,CASSYVAGENNEQFF
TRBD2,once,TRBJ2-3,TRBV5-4,TGTGCCAGCAGCTTGGCACTAGCGGGAGACACAGATACGCAGTATTTT,CASSLALAGDTDTQYF
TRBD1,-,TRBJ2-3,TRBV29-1,TGCAGCGTTCAAGGGGGACCGGGACAGGAATTCACAGATACGCAGTATTTT,CSVQGGPGQEFTDTQYF
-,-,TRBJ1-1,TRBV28,TGTGCCAGCAGCCTAGACTGGGCGGGCACTGAAGCTTTCTTT,CASSLDWAGTEAFF
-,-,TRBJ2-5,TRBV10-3,TGTGCCATCTCCCAGACCAGGGAGACCCAGTACTTC,CAISQTRETQYF